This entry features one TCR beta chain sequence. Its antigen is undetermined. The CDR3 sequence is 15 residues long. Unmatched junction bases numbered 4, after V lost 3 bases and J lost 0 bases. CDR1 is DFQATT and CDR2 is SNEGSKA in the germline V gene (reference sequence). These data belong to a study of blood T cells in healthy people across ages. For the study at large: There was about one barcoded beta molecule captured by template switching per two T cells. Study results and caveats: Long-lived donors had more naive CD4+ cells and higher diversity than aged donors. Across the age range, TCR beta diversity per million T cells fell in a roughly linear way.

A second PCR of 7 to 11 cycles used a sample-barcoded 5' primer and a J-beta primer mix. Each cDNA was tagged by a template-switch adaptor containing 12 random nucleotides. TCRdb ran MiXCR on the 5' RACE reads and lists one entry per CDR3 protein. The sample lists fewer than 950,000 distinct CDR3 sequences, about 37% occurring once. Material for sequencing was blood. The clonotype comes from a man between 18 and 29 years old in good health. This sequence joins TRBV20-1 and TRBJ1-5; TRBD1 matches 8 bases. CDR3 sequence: CSASQGAYSNQPQHF. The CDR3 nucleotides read TGCAGTGCTAGCCAGGGGGCCTATAGCAATCAGCCCCAGCATTTT.